Following are 10 T cell receptor beta chains from one sample sequenced in a study of T cells after yellow fever vaccination. TCRdb passed the 5' RACE reads through MiXCR, listing each CDR3 protein once. Among about 400,000 distinct CDR3 sequences listed, more than 5.5% were seen once. The sample in question was PBMCs, obtained 5 days after the yellow fever booster vaccination. The source is a man aged 25-40 years who received the YFV17D yellow fever vaccine.

This clonotype has more than one count but fewer than ten. The chain has TRBV16 and TRBJ1-5; no firm D call. CDR1 and CDR2 (germline): KGHSY, FQNENV. Deletions cut 5 bases from V and 7 bases from J, with 12 bases between. The CDR3 is 13 amino acids. The CDR3 is CASSLIEGQPQHF. CDR3 in DNA: TGTGCCAGCAGCTTAATAGAAGGGCAGCCCCAGCATTTT.

This clonotype was observed a few times. The V call is TRBV20-1, the J call TRBJ2-1; D gene uncertain. The CDR3 sequence is 13 residues long. Germline assignment: CDR1 DFQATT and CDR2 SNEGSKA (reference sequence). V dropped 5 bases and J dropped 9 bases, with 17 bases sitting between them. As DNA, the CDR3 is TGCAGTGCTCCTCTCGCCCACGGTGGTGAGCAGTTCTTC. Its protein is CSAPLAHGGEQFF.

The rearrangement links TRBV25-1 to TRBJ2-1; D perhaps matches TRBD2 (6 bases). The CDR3 spans 14 residues. Trimming shortened V by 8 bases and J by 1 base, and 12 bases separated the two germline ends. The germline V gene encodes CDR1 MGHDK and CDR2 SYGVNS. The CDR3 here is CASLHRESYNEQFF. The CDR3 nucleotides read TGTGCCAGCCTCCATCGGGAGTCCTACAATGAGCAGTTCTTC.

The chain is built from TRBV11-2 and TRBJ2-5, with 9 bases aligning to TRBD2. Germline CDR1 and CDR2: SGHAT and FQNNGV. The CDR3 length is 18 residues. Unmatched junction bases numbered 17, after V lost 5 bases and J lost 4 bases. The CDR3 DNA sequence: TGTGCCAGCAGCCCGCCCCCCGGTAGCGGGAGATGGCGAGAGACCCAGTACTTC. Translated, it gives CASSPPPGSGRWRETQYF.

This clonotype was found a few times. The chain carries TRBV12-3 or TRBV12-4 and TRBJ2-2, with D perhaps TRBD2 (6 bases). V was trimmed by 7 bases and J by 7 bases, leaving 16 bases between them. This CDR3 region has 14 residues. CDR3 in amino acids: CASTRWRDDGELFF. The DNA for the CDR3 is TGTGCCAGCACCAGGTGGCGGGATGACGGGGAGCTGTTTTTT.

This rearrangement joins TRBV20-1 to TRBJ2-1; a weak D match, TRBD2 (6 bases). The CDR3 extends over 11 amino acids. Trimming removed 3 bases from V and 8 bases from J, with 8 bases in between. The germline CDR1 and CDR2 sequences are DFQATT and SNEGSKA (reference sequence). The CDR3 loop reads CSASSGYEQFF. In nucleotides, the CDR3 is TGCAGTGCTAGTAGCGGATATGAGCAGTTCTTC.

V usage is TRBV20-1 and J usage is TRBJ2-7, with 14 bases fitting TRBD2. The CDR3 covers 16 residues. Germline V gene lookup returns CDR1 DFQATT and CDR2 SNEGSKA (reference sequence). V shed 6 bases, J shed 0 bases, and the junction held 7 bases outside the gene matches. The CDR3 protein is CSANGLAGGSSYEQYF. The CDR3 region has the DNA TGCAGTGCCAACGGACTAGCGGGAGGTAGCTCCTACGAGCAGTACTTC.

This clonotype was found many times. The gene calls are TRBV4-3 and TRBJ2-3; 10 nucleotides match TRBD2. Looked up from germline, CDR1 is LGHNA and CDR2 is YSLEER. V shed 4 bases and J 2 bases; nucleotides not matched to a gene: 9. CDR3 length: 17 residues. CDR3 nucleotides: TGCGCCAGCAGCCGCCAGAGCGGGAGGGAATACACAGATACGCAGTATTTT. Encoded protein: CASSRQSGREYTDTQYF.

Concerning this clonotype: One junction end disagrees with the germline gene, perhaps due to a read error. CDR3 sequence (DNA): TGCAGCGTTGAAGACCCCCAGGGTTATGGTTACACCTTC. Translated: CSVEDPQGYGYTF. V is TRBV29-1 and J is TRBJ1-2; D might be TRBD1 (5 bases). CDR3 length: 13 amino acids. Germline values: CDR1 SQVTM, CDR2 ANQGSEA.

V usage is TRBV6-2 or TRBV6-3 and J usage is TRBJ2-2, with D possibly matching TRBD1 (5 bases). Trimming removed 2 bases from V and 4 bases from J, with 11 bases in between. CDR1 is MNHEY, CDR2 SVGEGT, per germline. CDR3 length: 15 residues. The CDR3 DNA reads TGTGCCAGCAGTTACGGGGCTTTTTCCACCGGGGAGCTGTTTTTT. Translation gives CASSYGAFSTGELFF.